This T cell receptor (beta chain) was profiled in a study of blood T cell repertoires in COVID-19. Study-level information: Sites across the United States, Italy and Spain contributed samples from acute and convalescent COVID-19. T cells, B-cell-depleted T cells, or PBMCs supplied cDNA or gDNA.

Original methodology: Amplified reference gene primers provided the basis for estimating nucleated cell counts. Method: immunoSEQ multiplex PCR; TCRdb's copy keeps in-frame clones and lacks some. V and J calls and clone size are copied from that table; D and trimming were computed from the DNA. This sample has under 200,000 clones, with about 80% found just once. Sequenced: peripheral blood. The sequence was obtained from a man in his fifties or sixties with acute or convalescent COVID-19.

The CDR3 bases are TGTGCCAGCAGCTTAGTTAGCGGAGATTCCGGTGCCAAATCCTACGAGCAGTACTTC. It codes for CASSLVSGDSGAKSYEQYF. The chain recombines TRBV7-6 with TRBJ2-7; D is possibly TRBD2 (6 bases). There are 19 residues in the CDR3. In germline, CDR1 is SGHVS, CDR2 FNYEAQ. V was clipped by 1 base and J by 1 base, with 23 bases between them.